The 25 T cell receptor beta chains below all came from one sample that was sequenced in a study of blood T cell repertoires in COVID-19. Data came from immunoSEQ multiplex PCR; TCRdb stores just in-frame clones and leaves some out. The repertoire holds tens of thousands of clones, 65% to 85% seen once, with approximately 27% in the top ten. Sequenced: peripheral blood. All receptors come from a human donor in a cohort sampled during active COVID-19.

The CDR3 region has the DNA TGCGCCAGCAGCCAACAGTGGGCAAGTACTGGGGCCAACGTCCTGACTTTC. It is translated as CASSQQWASTGANVLTF. The V and J genes are TRBV4-3 and TRBJ2-6, with D hard to call. This CDR3 has 17 residues. The V and J ends lost 2 bases and 2 bases respectively, with 13 bases between them. CDR1 and CDR2 (germline): LGHNA, YSLEER.

The rearrangement joins TRBV4-2 to TRBJ2-7; TRBD2 agrees at 7 bases. Germline CDR1 LGHNA, CDR2 YNFKEQ. V was pared by 1 base and J by 4 bases, with 13 bases of the junction left unmatched. This CDR3 contains 17 residues. The CDR3 protein is CASSQVRVAGFLYEQYF. The CDR3 DNA follows: TGTGCCAGCAGCCAAGTGCGAGTAGCGGGTTTCCTATACGAGCAGTACTTC.

The rearrangement links TRBV27 to TRBJ2-5; 15 positions match TRBD2. V was clipped by 5 bases and J by 10 bases; unmatched bases: 5. The germline V gene has CDR1 MNHEY and CDR2 SMNVEV (reference sequence). The CDR3 sequence is 14 residues long. The CDR3, as DNA: TGTGCCAGCAGTCCAGGGACTAGCGGGGGGAGCCAGTACTTC. This sequence encodes CASSPGTSGGSQYF.

The chain couples TRBV7-3 to TRBJ2-1, with D tentatively TRBD2 (6 bases). This CDR3 comprises 12 residues. Germline-derived CDR1 and CDR2 are SGHTA and FQGTGA. Deletions cut 3 bases from V and 9 bases from J, with 9 bases between. The CDR3 DNA is TGTGCCAGCAGCTTCCAGGGAGGTGAGCAGTTCTTC. Its protein product is CASSFQGGEQFF.

The rearrangement uses TRBV7-2 and TRBJ1-5; the D gene is possibly TRBD1 (6 bases). CDR3 length equals 13 residues. Germline V lookup: CDR1 SGHTA, CDR2 FQGNSA. V gave up 5 bases and J gave up 7 bases, with 12 bases separating them. CDR3 nucleotides: TGTGCCAGCAGCACACAGGGAGAGCAGCCCCAGCATTTT. Amino acid sequence: CASSTQGEQPQHF.

The chain couples TRBV7-9 to TRBJ2-5; weak D call: TRBD1 (6 bases). The CDR3 runs to 14 residues. The germline V and J ends were trimmed by 4 bases and 0 bases, with 9 bases remaining between them. From germline, CDR1 is SEHNR and CDR2 FQNEAQ (reference sequence). The CDR3 reads CASSSRQDQETQYF. In DNA, the CDR3 is TGTGCCAGCAGCTCCCGACAGGACCAAGAGACCCAGTACTTC. Combining the CDR3 with reference TRBV7-9 and TRBJ2-5 gives the whole variable domain DTGVSQNPRHKITKRGQNVTFRCDPISEHNRLYWYRQTLGQGPEFLTYFQNEAQLEKSRLLSDRFSAERPKGSFSTLEIQRTEQGDSAMYLCASSSRQDQETQYFGPGTRLLVL.

This clone was seen only once. The chain has TRBV6-2 or TRBV6-3 and TRBJ2-1, with 9 bases fitting TRBD2. Germline CDR1 MNHEY, CDR2 SVGEGT. The CDR3 is 15 amino acids. J was trimmed by 6 bases and V by 2 bases; bases with no gene match: 5. The CDR3: CASSYPGLAFNEQFF. The CDR3 DNA follows: TGTGCCAGCAGTTACCCGGGACTAGCATTCAATGAGCAGTTCTTC.

The chain is built from TRBV20-1 and TRBJ2-1; 7 positions match TRBD1. The germline gives CDR1 DFQATT, CDR2 SNEGSKA (reference sequence). Germline trimming cut 3 bases from V and 7 bases from J; bases unmatched to any gene: 12. This CDR3 spans 15 amino acids. CDR3 region: CSASPLGTAKNEQFF. For the CDR3, the DNA is TGCAGTGCTAGTCCTCTTGGGACAGCTAAAAATGAGCAGTTCTTC.

This chain joins TRBV7-3 and TRBJ1-1; 10 nucleotides align to TRBD1. Germline assignment: CDR1 SGHTA and CDR2 FQGTGA. Losses at the gene ends were 2 bases for V and 11 bases for J; bases not matched to a gene: 5. The CDR3 consists of 13 residues. The CDR3 DNA follows: TGTGCCAGCAGCTTAGACAGGGGGCGTGATGCTTTCTTT. Translation gives CASSLDRGRDAFF.

The CDR3 loop is CASSVFGLAGTGELFF. CDR3 in DNA: TGTGCCAGTAGTGTCTTTGGGCTAGCGGGGACCGGGGAGCTGTTTTTT. The chain links TRBV19 to TRBJ2-2; 9 bases match TRBD2. CDR1 and CDR2 from the germline V gene are LNHDA and SQIVND (reference sequence). The CDR3 extends over 16 amino acids. V was clipped by 5 bases and J by 5 bases; unmatched bases: 9.

Remarks on this clone: Other nucleotide sequences from this sample produce the same CDR3. The CDR3 loop is CASSLNSANTGELFF. The DNA of the CDR3 is TGCGCCAGCAGCTTGAACTCCGCGAACACCGGGGAGCTGTTTTTT. The rearrangement links TRBV5-1 to TRBJ2-2; D uncertain. Germline CDR1 is SGHRS and CDR2 is YFSETQ. V was pared by 1 base and J by 0 bases, with 7 bases between. The CDR3 is made up of 15 amino acids.

The DNA of the CDR3 is TGTGCCAGCAGCTTATGGGACAGCTCTAGCACAGATACGCAGTATTTT. Its translation is CASSLWDSSSTDTQYF. This chain joins TRBV7-3 and TRBJ2-3, with 7 bases identical to TRBD1. Germline loops: CDR1 SGHTA, CDR2 FQGTGA. CDR3 size: 16 residues. V lost 2 bases and J lost 0; bases outside the gene matches: 5.

The V call is TRBV4-1, the J call TRBJ1-2, with 9 bases matching TRBD1. The germline gives CDR1 MGHRA, CDR2 YSYEKL. J gave up 4 bases and V 4 bases, and 4 bases lay outside the gene matches. The CDR3 is made up of 14 amino acids. CDR3 region: CASSLTGGGYGYTF. The CDR3, as DNA: TGCGCCAGCAGCCTCACAGGGGGCGGCTATGGCTACACCTTC.

This clone is a singleton in its sample. This rearrangement joins TRBV11-2 to TRBJ2-5; 8 bases align to TRBD1. The CDR3 is made up of 18 amino acids. Germline lookup yields CDR1 SGHAT and CDR2 FQNNGV. V gave up 1 base and J gave up 1 base; unmatched junction bases: 11. The CDR3 spells CASSLVGGTGAFQETQYF. The CDR3 coding sequence is TGTGCCAGCAGCTTAGTAGGCGGGACAGGAGCCTTCCAAGAGACCCAGTACTTC. Drawing the rest from reference TRBV11-2 and TRBJ2-5, the complete variable domain is EAGVAQSPRYKIIEKRQSVAFWCNPISGHATLYWYQQILGQGPKLLIQFQNNGVVDDSQLPKDRFSAERLKGVDSTLKIQPAKLEDSAVYLCASSLVGGTGAFQETQYFGPGTRLLVL.

CDR3 amino acids: CASALQGGNEKLFF. CDR3 nucleotides: TGTGCCAGCGCCCTACAGGGGGGGAATGAAAAACTGTTTTTT. The chain uses TRBV28 and TRBJ1-4, with TRBD1 matching 8 bases. This CDR3 has 14 amino acids. In germline, CDR1 is MDHEN, CDR2 SYDVKM. Unmatched junction bases numbered 7, after V lost 8 bases and J lost 5 bases.

The J gene is TRBJ2-2, the V gene TRBV18, with D unresolved. There are 15 residues in the CDR3. The V and J ends lost 3 bases and 4 bases respectively, with 12 bases between them. Looked up from germline, CDR1 is KGHSH and CDR2 is LQKENI. CDR3 protein: CASSPYGEITGELFF. The CDR3 bases are TGTGCCAGCTCACCTTATGGAGAAATCACCGGGGAGCTGTTTTTT.

This rearrangement joins TRBV28 to TRBJ2-5; maybe TRBD1 (6 bases). V lost 8 bases and J 3 bases, leaving 10 bases between the germline ends. The germline V gene encodes CDR1 MDHEN and CDR2 SYDVKM. This CDR3 is 12 amino acids long. CDR3 DNA: TGTGCCAGCCGTCAGGGGAAAGAGACCCAGTACTTC. Translation gives CASRQGKETQYF. Full variable domain (missing parts from reference TRBV28 and TRBJ2-5): DVKVTQSSRYLVKRTGEKVFLECVQDMDHENMFWYRQDPGLGLRLIYFSYDVKMKEKGDIPEGYSVSREKKERFSLILESASTNQTSMYLCASRQGKETQYFGPGTRLLVL.

J is TRBJ2-3 and V is TRBV6-2 or TRBV6-3, with 9 bases fitting TRBD2. The germline gives CDR1 MNHEY, CDR2 SVGEGT. There are 15 residues in the CDR3. V was pared by 0 bases and J by 6 bases, with 4 bases of the junction left unmatched. CDR3 bases: TGTGCCAGCAGTTACTCGGCGGGGGGGGCGGATACGCAGTATTTT. Amino acids: CASSYSAGGADTQYF.

The rearrangement uses TRBV29-1 and TRBJ1-1; TRBD1 matches 7 bases. CDR3 length: 13 amino acids. Unmatched junction bases numbered 6, after V lost 7 bases and J lost 1 base. CDR1 SQVTM and CDR2 ANQGSEA come from the germline V gene. The CDR3 DNA sequence: TGCAGCGGGACCGGGACAGCGAACACTGAAGCTTTCTTT. It specifies CSGTGTANTEAFF.

J is TRBJ2-7 and V is TRBV9; 7 positions agree with TRBD2. The CDR3 consists of 14 residues. The J segment lost 4 bases and the V segment lost 0 bases, leaving 4 bases of the junction unmatched. Germline V CDR1 and CDR2: SGDLS, YYNGEE. The CDR3 region is CASSVGASGYEQYF. The CDR3 coding sequence is TGTGCCAGCAGCGTAGGGGCTAGCGGTTACGAGCAGTACTTC.

The chain has TRBV7-9 and TRBJ1-2; D is perhaps TRBD1 (5 bases). V lost 4 bases and J lost 1, with 13 bases in between. There are 15 residues in the CDR3. Germline V gene data show CDR1 as SEHNR and CDR2 as FQNEAQ (reference sequence). The CDR3 spells CASSSGHLDNYGYTF. CDR3 in DNA: TGTGCCAGCAGCTCCGGACATCTGGATAACTATGGCTACACCTTC.

This rearrangement joins TRBV6-6 to TRBJ1-3; D ambiguous. Trimming stripped 4 bases from V and 0 bases from J, with 4 bases between. Germline CDR1 and CDR2: MNHNY and SVGAGI (reference sequence). The CDR3 length is 13 residues. In DNA, the CDR3 is TGTGCCAGCAGTTCGAGCTCTGGAAACACCATATATTTT. It is translated as CASSSSSGNTIYF.

The V call is TRBV7-2, the J call TRBJ2-1; 7 bases are a match to TRBD1. This CDR3 is built from 16 residues. CDR1 and CDR2 (germline): SGHTA, FQGNSA. V shed 5 bases, J shed 10 bases, and the junction held 17 bases outside the gene matches. CDR3: CASSPAGDSVGREQFF. The CDR3, as DNA: TGTGCCAGCAGCCCTGCTGGGGACAGCGTAGGTAGAGAGCAGTTCTTC.

J is TRBJ2-2 and V is TRBV7-2; 9 nucleotides agree with TRBD1. Germline trimming cut 0 bases from V and 3 bases from J; bases unmatched to any gene: 2. The CDR3 is 16 amino acids. The germline CDR1 and CDR2 sequences are SGHTA and FQGNSA. The CDR3 region is CASSLAGTGYTGELFF. The DNA for the CDR3 is TGTGCCAGCAGCTTAGCGGGGACAGGGTACACCGGGGAGCTGTTTTTT.

The rearrangement uses TRBV5-4 and TRBJ1-2; TRBD1 agrees at 7 bases. The CDR3 length is 13 residues. Germline CDR1 is SGHNT and CDR2 is YYREEE (reference sequence). V lost 4 bases and J lost 10; bases outside the gene matches: 10. CDR3 sequence: CASSQGTEVLYTF. For the CDR3, the DNA is TGTGCCAGCAGCCAAGGGACAGAGGTCCTCTACACCTTC.